This T cell receptor beta chain was documented in a study of technical replicates of blood from a few donors. CDR1 is MNHEY and CDR2 is SMNVEV in the germline V gene (reference sequence). CDR3 length: 14 residues. Trimming removed 6 bases from V and 7 bases from J, with 19 bases in between. This table comes from immunoSEQ multiplex PCR, and its TCRdb copy is limited to in-frame clones, with some not included. The sample carries 75,000 to 100,000 clones, about 95% recorded once. The chain uses TRBV27 and TRBJ2-7; weak D call: TRBD2 (5 bases). Specimen: T cells isolated from PBMCs. The receptor was isolated from a human donor in good health. The CDR3 loop reads CASSFSVASGEQYF. Here the CDR3 DNA reads TGTGCCAGCAGCTTCTCCGTAGCATCGGGGGAGCAGTACTTC.